This T cell receptor (beta chain) is from a study of metastatic and nonmetastatic thyroid tumors. No patient received treatment before thyroid surgery. Per the authors' pipeline: Built for papillary thyroid cancer, a distant-metastasis classifier drew on CDR3 differences across clinicopathological groups. TCRdb reprocessed the PCR reads via MiXCR. For this entry, the V and J calls and clone size follow TCRdb and not the study's own pipeline. The profile covers over 9,500 clones, with roughly 27% appearing a single time and approximately 21% taken by the ten largest. In this sample, this clone turned up many times. The germline gene is not matched at one end of the junction; a read error may be the cause. Other DNA sequences in this specimen translate into the identical CDR3. Germline lookup yields CDR1 SGHVS and CDR2 FNYEAQ. The CDR3 has 17 amino acids.

The chain joins TRBV7-6 to TRBJ1-3, with D uncertain. The source of this sequence is a female donor with papillary thyroid cancer or a benign thyroid nodule (not recorded which). Some clones in this sample may be carry-over from other donors' samples. The material sequenced was tumor tissue. The chain's CDR3 is CASSLVPSGGSGNTIYF. As DNA, the CDR3 is TGTGCCAGCAGTTTAGTTCCCTCCGGCGGCTCTGGAAACACCATATATTTT. Full variable domain (remainder filled in from reference TRBV7-6 and TRBJ1-3): GAGVSQSPRYKVTKRGQDVALRCDPISGHVSLYWYRQALGQGPEFLTYFNYEAQQDKSGLPNDRFSAERPEGSISTLTIQRTEQRDSAMYRCASSLVPSGGSGNTIYFGEGSWLTVV.